This TCR beta chain originates from a study of T cells expressing NK-cell markers. In the study overall: TCR beta repertoires came from sorted CD3+CD56+NKG2C+, CD3+CD56+NKG2C- and CD3+CD56-NKG2C+ T cells. Eight donors were sequenced, of whom seven were HCMV-seropositive, while the remaining one was HCMV-seronegative.

TCRdb reprocessed the 5' RACE reads and reports one entry per CDR3 protein, with no DNA. With about 260,000 distinct CDR3 sequences in the sample, the ten largest clones hold 4.2%. CDR3 length: 14 amino acids. Germline CDR1 reads SEHNR; CDR2 reads FQNEAQ (reference sequence). A note on this clonotype: The antigen is not known.

Study conclusions and caveats: Researchers report these clonotypes also headed the CD3+CD56-NKG2C+ fraction in a handful of donors.

The sequence was obtained from a woman between 18 and 69 years old in good health. This chain connects TRBV7-9 to TRBJ2-1; TCRdb gives TRBD2 as the D gene, but with no DNA this cannot be confirmed. Sequenced sample: blood T cells: a sorted CD56 or NKG2C T cell subset, CD4+ or CD8+ T cells, or bulk PBMC T cells (not recorded which). CDR3 loop: CASSPTSVYNEQFF.